This TCR beta chain was captured by sequencing in a study of shared clonotypes between healthy human individuals. In its sample, this clone was seen a few times. The same CDR3 is also encoded by other DNA sequences in this sample. Genomic DNA per cell subset filled all wells of several immunoSEQ plates. Method: immunoSEQ multiplex PCR; TCRdb's copy keeps in-frame clones and lacks some. In the table there are about 2.1 million clones, roughly 93% of which are singletons. Positive CCR7 selection of CD45RO-negative cells yielded the naive CD8 cells, and terminally differentiated effector memory CD45RA+ cells were excluded. Adult donors, all healthy and HIV-negative, had no recent acute infections or vaccinations. All participating donors were Caucasian adults from Nashville, Tennessee. In germline, CDR1 is SGDLS, CDR2 YYNGEE. CDR3 length: 14 residues. With 0 bases removed from V and 4 bases from J, the gap between germline ends came to 8 bases.

V is TRBV9 and J is TRBJ2-1; the D gene could be TRBD1 or TRBD2 (5 bases each). Input material: naive CD8+ T cells from PBMCs. This receptor was identified in a man younger than 30 in good health. Some clones in this sample may be carry-over from other donors' samples. This CDR3 is CASSVGGPYNEQFF. CDR3 DNA sequence: TGTGCCAGCAGCGTAGGGGGACCTTACAATGAGCAGTTCTTC. Complete variable domain (other parts from reference TRBV9 and TRBJ2-1): DSGVTQTPKHLITATGQRVTLRCSPRSGDLSVYWYQQSLDQGLQFLIQYYNGEERAKGNILERFSAQQFPDLHSELNLSSLELGDSALYFCASSVGGPYNEQFFGPGTRLTVL.